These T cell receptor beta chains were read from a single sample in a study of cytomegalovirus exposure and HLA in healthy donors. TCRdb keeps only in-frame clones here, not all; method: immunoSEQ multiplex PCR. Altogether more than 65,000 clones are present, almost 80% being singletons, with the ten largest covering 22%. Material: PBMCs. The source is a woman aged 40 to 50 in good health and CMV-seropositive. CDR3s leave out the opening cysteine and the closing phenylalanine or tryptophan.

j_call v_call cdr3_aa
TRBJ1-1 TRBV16 ASSQLRVTEAF
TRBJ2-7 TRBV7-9 ASSTTGVKGEQY
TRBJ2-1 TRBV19 ASKRQQGHEQF
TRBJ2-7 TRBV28 ASWGAGWEQY
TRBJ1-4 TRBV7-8 ASSARRDRIREKLF
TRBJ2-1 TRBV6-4 ASKASGSNEQF
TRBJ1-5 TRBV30 AWSAQNNQPQH
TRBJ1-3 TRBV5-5 ASSLLFLSGNTIY
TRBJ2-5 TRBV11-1 ASSLGGLLAGETQY
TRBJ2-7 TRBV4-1 ASSLIPGNSYEQY
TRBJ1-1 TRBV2 ASTNVRAGVNTEAF
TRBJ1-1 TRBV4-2 ASSPGQGGTEAF
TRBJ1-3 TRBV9 ASSELGTASGNTIY
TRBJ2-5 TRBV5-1 ASKAGGPAQETQY
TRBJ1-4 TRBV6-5 ASSYVDNNEKLF
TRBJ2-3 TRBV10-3 AIRREARTGENTDTQY
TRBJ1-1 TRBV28 ASSSPLATEAF
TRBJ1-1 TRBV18 ASSSDRLTEAF
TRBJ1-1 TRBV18 ASSPPVRQAENTEAF
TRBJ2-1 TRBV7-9 ASSLAWGDEQF
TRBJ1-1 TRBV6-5 ASSVTQGDTEAF
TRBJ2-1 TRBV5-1 ASSSGTGGWDEQF
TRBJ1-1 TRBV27 ASSPYGQRNTEAF
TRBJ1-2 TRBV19 ASNPDRAGVFGYT
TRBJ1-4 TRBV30 AWSPRGTGGGKLF
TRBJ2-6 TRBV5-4 ASSLSGSGANVLT
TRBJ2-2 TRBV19 ASSIDLGQLFHPITNTGELF
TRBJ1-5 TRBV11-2 ASSVQGNQPQH
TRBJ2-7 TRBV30 AWSVLPRSEQY
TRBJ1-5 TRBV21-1 ASEGACGNQPQH
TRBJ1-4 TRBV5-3 ARSSRDRREFSKEKLF
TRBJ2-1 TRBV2 ASSLSEYNEQF
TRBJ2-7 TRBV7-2 ASSSGTSVYEQY
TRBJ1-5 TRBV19 ASSIEGQGRNQPQH
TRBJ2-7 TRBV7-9 ASSPDGRSSYEQY
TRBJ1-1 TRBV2 ASRREAVNTEAF
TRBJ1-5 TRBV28 ASGGGGQPQH
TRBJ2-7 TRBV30 AWIVSHPYEQY
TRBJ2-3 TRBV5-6 AGASFGGTDTQY